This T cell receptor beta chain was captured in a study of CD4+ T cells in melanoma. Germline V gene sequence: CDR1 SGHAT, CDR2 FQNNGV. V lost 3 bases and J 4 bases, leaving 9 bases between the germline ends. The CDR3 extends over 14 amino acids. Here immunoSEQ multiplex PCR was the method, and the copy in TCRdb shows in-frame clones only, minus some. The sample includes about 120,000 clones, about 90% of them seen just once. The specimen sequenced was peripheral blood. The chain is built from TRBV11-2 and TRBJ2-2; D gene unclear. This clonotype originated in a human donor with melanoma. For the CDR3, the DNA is TGTGCCAGCAGCTTTAAGGTTGTCACCGGGGAGCTGTTTTTT. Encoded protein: CASSFKVVTGELFF.